Below, 13 T cell receptor beta chains from the same sample are listed, as sequenced in a study of cytomegalovirus exposure and HLA in healthy donors. The primer mix had 60 Vbeta and 13 Jbeta primers. Sequencing used immunoSEQ multiplex PCR; TCRdb keeps in-frame clones, though not all of them. The data contain 110,000 to 150,000 clones, about two thirds of them singletons. Sequences were obtained from PBMCs. These receptors were obtained from a woman aged 60 to 75 in good health and CMV-seropositive.

This rearrangement joins TRBV5-1 to TRBJ2-5; 8 bases agree with TRBD2. The J call is doubtful: the DNA matches TRBJ2-7 better. This CDR3 spans 17 amino acids. Germline lookup yields CDR1 SGHRS and CDR2 YFSETQ. CDR3 bases: TGCGCCAGCAGCCCGGGAGCGGTCGGGGGGGGCAACTACGAGCAGTACTTC. This gives the protein CASSPGAVGGGNYEQYF.

The V call is TRBV10-3, the J call TRBJ2-5; 13 positions agree with TRBD2. The ends lost 3 bases at V and 2 bases at J; junction bases unmatched: 6. In germline, CDR1 is ENHRY, CDR2 SYGVKD. The CDR3 runs to 17 residues. The CDR3 here is CAISDPRGLAGQETQYF. The CDR3 nucleotides read TGTGCCATCAGTGACCCCAGGGGACTAGCGGGGCAAGAGACCCAGTACTTC.

CDR3 nucleotide sequence: TGCGCCAGCAGCCGCACGGAGTCGTGGGGCTACACCTTC. This codes for CASSRTESWGYTF. The chain uses TRBV5-1 and TRBJ1-2, with D hard to call. Germline V gene lookup returns CDR1 SGHRS and CDR2 YFSETQ. V lost 4 bases to trimming and J lost 8 bases, with 15 bases between them. CDR3 length equals 13 residues.

V gene TRBV5-1 combines with J gene TRBJ1-6, with D unresolved. V gave up 4 bases and J gave up 7 bases, with 12 bases separating them. The germline V gene encodes CDR1 SGHRS and CDR2 YFSETQ. The CDR3 runs 14 residues. The CDR3 DNA follows: TGCGCCAGCAGCCAGGATCGCACAAATTCACCCCTCCACTTT. Translating gives CASSQDRTNSPLHF.

This sequence joins TRBV30 and TRBJ2-1, with 8 bases identical to TRBD2. The CDR3 is made up of 16 amino acids. Germline lookup yields CDR1 GTSNPN and CDR2 SVGIG (reference sequence). J gave up 0 bases and V 2 bases, and 6 bases lay outside the gene matches. DNA of the CDR3: TGTGCCTGGAGTCGAAGGAGCGGGAGCTCCTACAATGAGCAGTTCTTC. It codes for CAWSRRSGSSYNEQFF.

The sample holds a few counts of this clone. The V and J genes are TRBV25-1 and TRBJ2-1, with D possibly being TRBD1 (6 bases). The CDR3 loop spans 13 amino acids. V was shortened by 5 bases and J by 4 bases, with 9 bases between the two germline ends. Germline assignment: CDR1 MGHDK and CDR2 SYGVNS. The CDR3: CASSIGGYNEQFF. DNA for the CDR3: TGTGCCAGCAGTATAGGGGGTTACAATGAGCAGTTCTTC.

This chain connects TRBV6-1 to TRBJ2-3; D perhaps matches TRBD1 (6 bases). Germline CDR1 and CDR2: MNHNS and SASEGT. CDR3 length: 15 amino acids. Trimming left V 1 base short and J 2 bases short, with 10 bases between. The CDR3 DNA reads as TGTGCCAGCAGTGAAGGGGACACCCACACAGATACGCAGTATTTT. Translated: CASSEGDTHTDTQYF.

This clone showed up just a few times. The chain links TRBV27 to TRBJ1-4, with 9 bases fitting TRBD1. Germline V CDR1 and CDR2: MNHEY, SMNVEV (reference sequence). The V segment lost 4 bases and the J segment 13 bases; nucleotides outside the gene matches: 7. The CDR3 is 13 amino acids. CDR3 DNA sequence: TGTGCCAGCAGTTCCCCTGACAGGGGGGGACTGTTTTTT. Its translation: CASSSPDRGGLFF.

V usage is TRBV20-1 and J usage is TRBJ1-2; TRBD1 agrees at 7 bases. The junction had 5 bases not matched to a gene; V was cut back by 5 bases and J by 8 bases. CDR3 length: 11 residues. Germline V CDR1 and CDR2: DFQATT, SNEGSKA (reference sequence). CDR3 region: CSADREEGYTF. The CDR3, as DNA: TGCAGTGCTGACAGGGAGGAGGGCTACACCTTC.

The chain carries TRBV7-9 and TRBJ2-3; 7 nucleotides line up with TRBD1. This CDR3 spans 15 amino acids. Germline V CDR1 and CDR2: SEHNR, FQNEAQ (reference sequence). With 4 bases clipped from V and 6 bases from J, the junction kept 10 bases outside the gene matches. The DNA for the CDR3 is TGTGCCAGCAGCTCCAGACAGGGAGTTTATGATACGCAGTATTTT. The encoded protein is CASSSRQGVYDTQYF.

The chain has TRBV6-1 and TRBJ1-1, with 8 bases lining up with TRBD1. The V gene's germline CDR1 is MNHNS and CDR2 SASEGT. V was pared by 2 bases and J by 5 bases, with 7 bases of the junction left unmatched. The CDR3 extends over 15 amino acids. DNA for the CDR3: TGTGCCAGCAGTGAACAGGGGGCGTTAGGAACTGAAGCTTTCTTT. Protein sequence: CASSEQGALGTEAFF.

As concerns this clone: Other DNA variants within this sample encode the same CDR3. This chain connects TRBV5-1 to TRBJ2-2; no clear D gene. This CDR3 region has 12 residues. Germline-derived CDR1 and CDR2 are SGHRS and YFSETQ. Trimming pared 4 bases from V and 2 bases from J, leaving 3 bases between. The CDR3 bases are TGCGCCAGCAGCCCAAACACCGGGGAGCTGTTTTTT. Translating it yields CASSPNTGELFF.

The chain combines TRBV12-5 with TRBJ1-5; D call uncertain. Germline CDR1 LGHNT, CDR2 FRNRAP. This CDR3 has 14 amino acids. Trimming left V 3 bases short and J 5 bases short, with 11 bases between. The DNA of the CDR3 is TGTGCTAGTGGTTTAAGGCCGGCGGATCAGCCCCAGCATTTT. Translating it yields CASGLRPADQPQHF.